This TCR beta chain was recorded in a study of T cells in Graves' hyperthyroidism and ophthalmopathy. Template material for amplifying TCR beta CDR3 regions consisted of RNA transcripts. The HTBI set primed first-round TCR CDR3 RT-PCR. TCRdb recomputed calls from the multiplex PCR reads with MiXCR, one row per CDR3 protein. The table shows 560,000 or so distinct CDR3 sequences, with 35% to 55% occurring only once. A note on this clonotype: The antigen remains undetermined.

The study, taken as a whole, reports: Blood also carried most thyroid clonotypes expanded above 0.001. The model made its ophthalmopathy prediction, and onset followed a median about 6.8 months later.

Germline lookup yields CDR1 SEHNR and CDR2 FQNEAQ (reference sequence). Trimming took 5 bases from V and 7 from J; bases not matched to a gene: 9. The CDR3 sequence is 15 residues long. When ophthalmopathy did not progress within 18 months, Graves' hyperthyroidism was considered stable. These patients, aged 18 to 65, had recently diagnosed hyperthyroidism lasting under 2 months. The clonotype was recovered from a woman aged 18-29 years with Graves' hyperthyroidism. The genes are TRBV7-9 and TRBJ1-4; 8 bases are shared with TRBD1. The sample taken for sequencing was peripheral blood or thyroid tissue (not recorded which). In DNA, the CDR3 is TGTGCCAGCAGCAAGACTACAGGGGGATCTGAAAAACTGTTTTTT. Encoded protein: CASSKTTGGSEKLFF.